These 17 T cell receptor beta chains were all obtained from the same sample, sequenced in a study of T cells in Graves' hyperthyroidism and ophthalmopathy. The investigators amplified TCR beta CDR3 regions from RNA transcripts. In the first-round RT-PCR of the TCR CDR3, the HTBI primer set was used. TCRdb analysed the multiplex PCR reads with MiXCR anew, one entry per CDR3 protein. The sample carries nearly 250,000 distinct CDR3 sequences, approximately 25% recorded once. Input material: blood. The receptors originated from a woman aged 40-49 years with Graves' ophthalmopathy.

The chain has TRBV11-2 and TRBJ2-7; 11 bases agree with TRBD1. The junction had 10 bases not matched to a gene; V was cut back by 5 bases and J by 7 bases. Germline V CDR1 and CDR2: SGHAT, FQNNGV. The CDR3 loop spans 15 amino acids. The CDR3: CASSPTGTGGEEQYF. CDR3 DNA sequence: TGTGCCAGCAGCCCAACTGGGACAGGGGGTGAGGAGCAGTACTTC.

This clonotype was observed many times. The genes are TRBV4-2 and TRBJ2-7; 7 bases match TRBD2. The germline V gene has CDR1 LGHNA and CDR2 YNFKEQ. The V gene end was trimmed by 1 base and the J gene end by 3 bases; junction bases not matched to a gene: 6. The CDR3 spans 15 residues. The CDR3 region is CASSQVGGGNYEQYF. The DNA for the CDR3 is TGTGCCAGCAGCCAAGTTGGGGGAGGGAACTACGAGCAGTACTTC.

This clonotype was counted ten times or more. The rearrangement links TRBV28 to TRBJ2-2; D gene ambiguous. The V gene's germline CDR1 is MDHEN and CDR2 SYDVKM. Trimming took 3 bases from V and 4 from J, leaving 6 bases between them. The CDR3 has 13 residues. The CDR3 reads CASSFSVTGELFF. The CDR3 nucleotides read TGTGCCAGCAGTTTTTCGGTCACCGGGGAGCTGTTTTTT. The variable domain in full, completed from reference TRBV28 and TRBJ2-2, reads DVKVTQSSRYLVKRTGEKVFLECVQDMDHENMFWYRQDPGLGLRLIYFSYDVKMKEKGDIPEGYSVSREKKERFSLILESASTNQTSMYLCASSFSVTGELFFGEGSRLTVL.

The sample holds many counts of this clonotype. The CDR3 sequence is CASSWGLGNTIYF. The CDR3 DNA is TGTGCCAGCAGTTGGGGGCTTGGAAACACCATATATTTT. The rearrangement uses TRBV28 and TRBJ1-3; a weak D match, TRBD1 (6 bases). In germline, CDR1 is MDHEN, CDR2 SYDVKM. This CDR3 has 13 amino acids. The ends were cut back, 4 bases at V and 3 bases at J, with 7 bases in the middle.

This clonotype was observed many times. The chain employs TRBV7-3 and TRBJ2-5; the match to TRBD1 covers 7 bases. Germline values: CDR1 SGHTA, CDR2 FQGTGA. The CDR3 spans 15 residues. V gave up 5 bases and J gave up 2 bases; unmatched junction bases: 8. Written as DNA, the CDR3 is TGTGCCAGCAGCCGTCCGGGACAGCCTCAAGAGACCCAGTACTTC. Translation: CASSRPGQPQETQYF.

This clonotype has at least ten counts. The chain joins TRBV28 to TRBJ2-7; D possibly corresponds to TRBD2 (5 bases). CDR1 is MDHEN, CDR2 SYDVKM, per germline. Trimming took 3 bases from V and 4 from J, leaving 10 bases between them. This CDR3 region has 13 residues. This CDR3 is CASSFLAGYEQYF. CDR3 sequence (DNA): TGTGCCAGCAGTTTTCTCGCGGGTTACGAGCAGTACTTC.

In its sample, this clonotype was seen many times. CDR3 in amino acids: CASSSYRGYEQYF. CDR3 DNA: TGTGCCAGCAGCTCTTATAGGGGCTACGAGCAGTACTTC. The genes are TRBV7-3 and TRBJ2-7, with a weak D call TRBD1 (5 bases). This CDR3 spans 13 amino acids. CDR1 is SGHTA and CDR2 is FQGTGA in the germline V gene. V was trimmed by 4 bases and J by 3 bases, leaving 10 bases between them. Looking up the rest from reference TRBV7-3 and TRBJ2-7 gives the full variable domain: GAGVSQTPSNKVTEKGKYVELRCDPISGHTALYWYRQSLGQGPEFLIYFQGTGAADDSGLPNDRFFAVRPEGSVSTLKIQRTERGDSAVYLCASSSYRGYEQYFGPGTRLTVT.

This clonotype showed up many times. This chain links TRBV7-9 with TRBJ2-4; D perhaps matches TRBD1 (6 bases). V was shortened by 1 base and J by 9 bases, with 13 bases between the two germline ends. The CDR3 extends over 14 amino acids. Germline CDR1 and CDR2: SEHNR and FQNEAQ (reference sequence). CDR3 DNA: TGTGCCAGCAGCTTAGGTAGGGACACCAGCATTCAGTACTTC. This gives the protein CASSLGRDTSIQYF.

This clonotype was detected ten times or more. This sequence joins TRBV7-2 and TRBJ1-2, with D possibly TRBD1 on 5 matching bases. Germline lookup yields CDR1 SGHTA and CDR2 FQGNSA. The CDR3 sequence is 15 residues long. Trimming shortened V by 5 bases and J by 4 bases, and 17 bases separated the two germline ends. The CDR3 spells CASSAVAGEAYGYTF. CDR3 DNA sequence: TGTGCCAGCAGCGCCGTCGCGGGGGAAGCCTATGGCTACACCTTC. Looking up the rest from reference TRBV7-2 and TRBJ1-2 gives the full variable domain: GAGVSQSPSNKVTEKGKDVELRCDPISGHTALYWYRQSLGQGLEFLIYFQGNSAPDKSGLPSDRFSAERTGGSVSTLTIQRTQQEDSAVYLCASSAVAGEAYGYTFGSGTRLTVV.

This clonotype was seen a few times. This chain connects TRBV6-2 or TRBV6-3 to TRBJ1-2; tentative D call: TRBD1 (5 bases). The CDR3 totals 16 residues. Germline-derived CDR1 and CDR2 are MNHEY and SVGEGT. The V end lost 4 bases, the J end lost 6 bases, and 21 bases lay between the germline ends. This CDR3 is CASSFPRKGTIHGYTF. CDR3 nucleotide sequence: TGTGCCAGCAGTTTCCCCAGGAAGGGGACGATCCATGGCTACACCTTC.

This clonotype was detected ten times or more. The chain has TRBV29-1 and TRBJ1-1, with D unresolved. The CDR3 covers 10 residues. Trimming removed 7 bases at V and 7 bases at J, with 10 bases between. In germline, CDR1 is SQVTM, CDR2 ANQGSEA. The CDR3, as DNA: TGCAGCGGTTCGGACGGTGAAGCTTTCTTT. Translation gives CSGSDGEAFF.

This clonotype has a count of ten or more. The gene calls are TRBV6-5 and TRBJ2-1, with TRBD1 as a possible D gene (6 bases). Trimming pared 2 bases from V and 0 bases from J, leaving 14 bases between. This CDR3 has 17 amino acids. From germline, CDR1 is MNHEY and CDR2 SVGAGI. The DNA of the CDR3 is TGTGCCAGCAGTTACAATCCGAAGGGGGTCTCCTACAATGAGCAGTTCTTC. Translation gives CASSYNPKGVSYNEQFF.

This clonotype was observed many times. The J gene is TRBJ1-1, the V gene TRBV29-1; unclear D gene. The CDR3 runs 11 residues. Germline values: CDR1 SQVTM, CDR2 ANQGSEA. V dropped 5 bases and J dropped 1 base, with 5 bases sitting between them. This chain's CDR3 is CSVSKNTEAFF. The CDR3 bases are TGCAGCGTTTCAAAGAACACTGAAGCTTTCTTT.

In its sample, this clonotype was seen many times. The V call is TRBV12-3 or TRBV12-4, the J call TRBJ2-7; possibly TRBD2 for D (5 bases). This CDR3 contains 12 residues. The germline V and J ends were trimmed by 7 bases and 4 bases, with 11 bases remaining between them. CDR3 DNA sequence: TGTGCCAGCACTACCCCGGGGTACGAGCAGTACTTC. Amino acids: CASTTPGYEQYF.

The genes are TRBV15 and TRBJ2-5; D remains unclear. CDR3 length: 14 amino acids. Deletions cut 1 base from V and 2 bases from J, with 8 bases between. CDR1 is LNHNV and CDR2 is YYDKDF in the germline V gene (reference sequence). In nucleotides, the CDR3 is TGTGCCACCAGCAGAGGAGGCAGACAAGAGACCCAGTACTTC. Protein product: CATSRGGRQETQYF. The whole variable domain, remainder taken from reference TRBV15 and TRBJ2-5, is DAMVIQNPRYQVTQFGKPVTLSCSQTLNHNVMYWYQQKSSQAPKLLFHYYDKDFNNEADTPDNFQSRRPNTSFCFLDIRSPGLGDTAMYLCATSRGGRQETQYFGPGTRLLVL.

This clonotype has ten or more counts. The chain recombines TRBV6-2 or TRBV6-3 with TRBJ2-7, with 8 bases fitting TRBD2. The CDR3 loop spans 17 amino acids. V dropped 4 bases and J dropped 3; count of bases not matched to a gene: 14. Germline V gives CDR1 MNHEY, CDR2 SVGEGT. The CDR3 sequence: CASSSLFSSGSGYEQYF. CDR3 DNA sequence: TGTGCCAGCAGTTCCCTTTTCTCAAGCGGGAGTGGCTACGAGCAGTACTTC.

The sample holds many counts of this clonotype. CDR3 bases: TGCGCCAGCAGCCAGACCGGGCTGTCCTACGAGCAGTACTTC. It codes for CASSQTGLSYEQYF. The V call is TRBV4-1, the J call TRBJ2-7; D is unclear. CDR1 and CDR2 from the germline V gene are MGHRA and YSYEKL. CDR3 length: 14 amino acids. The germline V and J ends were trimmed by 3 bases and 1 base, with 10 bases remaining between them.